Listed here are 5 T cell receptor beta chains from one sample, sequenced in a study of PD-1 blockade in classical Hodgkin lymphoma. The repertoire was sequenced with immunoSEQ multiplex PCR; TCRdb's copy has only in-frame clones and lacks some. The table shows over 60,000 clones, with more than 80% occurring only once. This sample's time point: cycle 4 day 1 (C4D1), after 6 weeks of nivolumab. All patients experienced relapse after autologous stem cell transplantation, and brentuximab vedotin exposure was variable. Material: peripheral blood mononuclear cells (PBMCs), obtained before the fourth cycle of nivolumab. These receptors all come from a human donor with classical Hodgkin lymphoma.

This rearrangement joins TRBV7-9 to TRBJ1-4; TRBD1 matches at 8 bases. The CDR3 is 13 residues long. In germline, CDR1 is SEHNR, CDR2 FQNEAQ (reference sequence). After removal of 6 bases from V and 3 bases from J, the junction contained 0 bases not matched to a gene. CDR3 region: CASRDRANEKLFF. Here the CDR3 DNA reads TGTGCCAGCAGGGACAGGGCTAATGAAAAACTGTTTTTT.

Turning to this clone: One end of the junction fails to match germline, which may point to a read error. The chain recombines TRBV7-7 with TRBJ2-1, with D tentatively TRBD2 (6 bases). The CDR3 is made up of 13 amino acids. Germline V gives CDR1 SSHAT, CDR2 FNYEAQ (reference sequence). The CDR3 DNA sequence: TGTGCTAGCAGCCCCGGGGGAGGAAATGAGCAGTTCTTC. It specifies CASSPGGGNEQFF. Complete variable domain (other parts from reference TRBV7-7 and TRBJ2-1): GAGVSQSPRYKVTKRGQDVTLRCDPISSHATLYWYQQALGQGPEFLTYFNYEAQPDKSGLPSDRFSAERPEGSISTLTIQRTEQRDSAMYRCASSPGGGNEQFFGPGTRLTVL.

The chain uses TRBV2 and TRBJ2-1; perhaps D is TRBD1 or TRBD2 (5 bases each). Trimming cost V 6 bases and J 6 bases, with 15 bases left between them. Germline CDR1 and CDR2: SNHLY and FYNNEI. The CDR3 runs to 14 residues. Here the CDR3 DNA reads TGTGCCAGCAGCACCGGGACGGCCCGCAATGAGCAGTTCTTC. It encodes CASSTGTARNEQFF.

The V and J genes are TRBV7-6 and TRBJ1-3; D uncertain. The CDR3 sequence is 11 residues long. The germline V gene encodes CDR1 SGHVS and CDR2 FNYEAQ. V lost 6 bases to trimming and J lost 3 bases, with 3 bases between them. Here the CDR3 reads CASRVGNTIYF. Written as DNA, the CDR3 is TGTGCCAGCAGGGTTGGAAACACCATATATTTT.

CDR3 amino acids: CASSADNQETQYF. The DNA of the CDR3 is TGTGCCAGCAGTGCTGACAACCAAGAGACCCAGTACTTC. This sequence joins TRBV6-1 and TRBJ2-5; D gene ambiguous. Germline V lookup: CDR1 MNHNS, CDR2 SASEGT. The CDR3 sequence is 13 residues long. V was pared by 4 bases and J by 0 bases, with 6 bases between.